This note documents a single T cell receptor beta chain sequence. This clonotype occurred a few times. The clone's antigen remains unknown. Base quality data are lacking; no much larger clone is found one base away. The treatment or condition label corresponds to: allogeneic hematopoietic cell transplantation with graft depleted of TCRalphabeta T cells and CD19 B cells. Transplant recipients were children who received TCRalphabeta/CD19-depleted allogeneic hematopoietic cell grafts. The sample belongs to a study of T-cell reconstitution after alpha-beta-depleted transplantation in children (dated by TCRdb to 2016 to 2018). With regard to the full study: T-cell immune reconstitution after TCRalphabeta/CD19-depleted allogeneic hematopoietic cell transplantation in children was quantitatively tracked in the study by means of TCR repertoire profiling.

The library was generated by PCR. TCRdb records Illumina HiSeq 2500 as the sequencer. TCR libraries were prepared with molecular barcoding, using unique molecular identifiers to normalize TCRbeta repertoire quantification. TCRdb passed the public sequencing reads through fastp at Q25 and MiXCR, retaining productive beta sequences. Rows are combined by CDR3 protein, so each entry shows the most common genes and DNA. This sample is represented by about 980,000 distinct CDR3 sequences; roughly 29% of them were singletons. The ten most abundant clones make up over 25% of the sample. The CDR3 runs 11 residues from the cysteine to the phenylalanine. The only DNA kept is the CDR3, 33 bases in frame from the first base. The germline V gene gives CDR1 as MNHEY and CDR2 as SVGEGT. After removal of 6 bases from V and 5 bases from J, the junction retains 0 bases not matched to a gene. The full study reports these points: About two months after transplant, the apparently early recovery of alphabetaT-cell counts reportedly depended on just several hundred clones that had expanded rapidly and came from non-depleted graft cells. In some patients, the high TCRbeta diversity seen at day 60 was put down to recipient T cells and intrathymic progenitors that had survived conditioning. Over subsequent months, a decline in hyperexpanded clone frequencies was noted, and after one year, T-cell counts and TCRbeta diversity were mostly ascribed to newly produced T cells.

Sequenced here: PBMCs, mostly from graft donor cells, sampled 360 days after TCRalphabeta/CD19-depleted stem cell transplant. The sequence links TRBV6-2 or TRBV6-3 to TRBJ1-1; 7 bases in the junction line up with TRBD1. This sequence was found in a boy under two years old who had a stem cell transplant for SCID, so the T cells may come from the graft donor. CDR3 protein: CASRDRTEAFF. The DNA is TGTGCCAGCAGGGACAGGACTGAAGCTTTCTTT.